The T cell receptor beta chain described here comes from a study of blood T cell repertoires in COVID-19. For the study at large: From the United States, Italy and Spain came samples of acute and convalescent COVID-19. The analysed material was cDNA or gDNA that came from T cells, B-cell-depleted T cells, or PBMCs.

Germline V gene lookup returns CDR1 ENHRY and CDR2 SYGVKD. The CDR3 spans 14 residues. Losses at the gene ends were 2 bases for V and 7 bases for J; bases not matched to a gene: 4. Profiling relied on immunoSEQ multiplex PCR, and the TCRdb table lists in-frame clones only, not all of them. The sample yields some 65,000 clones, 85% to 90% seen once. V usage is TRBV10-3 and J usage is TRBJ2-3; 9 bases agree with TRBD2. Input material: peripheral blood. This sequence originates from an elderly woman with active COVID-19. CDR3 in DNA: TGTGCCATCAGTGAGAGCGGGGGGCCCTATACGCAGTATTTT. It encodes CAISESGGPYTQYF.